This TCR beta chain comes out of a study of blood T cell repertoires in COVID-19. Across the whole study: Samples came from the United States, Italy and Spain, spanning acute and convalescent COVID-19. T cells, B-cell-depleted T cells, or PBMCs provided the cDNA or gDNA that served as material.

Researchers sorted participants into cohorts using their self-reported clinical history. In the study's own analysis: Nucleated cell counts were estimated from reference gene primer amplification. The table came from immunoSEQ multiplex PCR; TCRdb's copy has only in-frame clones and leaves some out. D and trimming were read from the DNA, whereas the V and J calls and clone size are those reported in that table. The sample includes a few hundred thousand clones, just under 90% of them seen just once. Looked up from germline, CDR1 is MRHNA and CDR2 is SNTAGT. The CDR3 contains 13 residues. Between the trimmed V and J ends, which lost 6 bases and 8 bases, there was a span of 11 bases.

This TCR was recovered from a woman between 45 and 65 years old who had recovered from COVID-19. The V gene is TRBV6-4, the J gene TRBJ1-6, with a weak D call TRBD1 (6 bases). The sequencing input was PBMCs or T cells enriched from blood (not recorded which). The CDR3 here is CASRAGADSPLHF. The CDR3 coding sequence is TGTGCCAGCAGGGCAGGGGCTGATTCACCCCTCCACTTT.